This record concerns one T cell receptor (beta chain) sequence. These data are taken from a study of cytomegalovirus exposure and HLA in healthy donors. Germline V gene data show CDR1 as SQVTM and CDR2 as ANQGSEA. The CDR3 spans 12 residues. V gave up 7 bases and J gave up 5 bases, with 11 bases separating them. The PCR employed 60 Vbeta primers together with 13 Jbeta primers. Profiled with immunoSEQ multiplex PCR; TCRdb holds only in-frame clones, not every one. The sample lists under 250,000 clones; around 82% were seen once. The V and J genes are TRBV29-1 and TRBJ1-4, with D uncertain. Sequenced input: PBMCs. The receptor comes from a woman aged 30 to 39 in good health and CMV-seronegative. The CDR3 region is CSGASLNEKLFF. The CDR3 DNA follows: TGCAGCGGGGCCAGTCTAAATGAAAAACTGTTTTTT.